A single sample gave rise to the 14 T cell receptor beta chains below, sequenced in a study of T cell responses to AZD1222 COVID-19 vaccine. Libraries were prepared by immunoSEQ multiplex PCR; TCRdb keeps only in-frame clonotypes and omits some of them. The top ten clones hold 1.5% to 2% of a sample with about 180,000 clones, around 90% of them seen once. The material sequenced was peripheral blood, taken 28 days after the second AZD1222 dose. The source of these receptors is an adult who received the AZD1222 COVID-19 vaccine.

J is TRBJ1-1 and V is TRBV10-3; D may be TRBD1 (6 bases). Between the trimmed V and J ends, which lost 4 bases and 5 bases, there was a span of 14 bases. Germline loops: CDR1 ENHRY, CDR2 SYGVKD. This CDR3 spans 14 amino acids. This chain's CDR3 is CAISVGGRVTEAFF. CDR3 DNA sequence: TGTGCCATCAGTGTAGGGGGGCGCGTAACTGAAGCTTTCTTT.

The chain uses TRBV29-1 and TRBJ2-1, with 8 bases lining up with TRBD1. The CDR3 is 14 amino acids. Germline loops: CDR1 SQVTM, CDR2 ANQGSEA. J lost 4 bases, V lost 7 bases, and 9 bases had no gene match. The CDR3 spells CSALQGVGYNEQFF. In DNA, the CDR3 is TGCAGCGCCCTACAGGGGGTAGGGTACAATGAGCAGTTCTTC.

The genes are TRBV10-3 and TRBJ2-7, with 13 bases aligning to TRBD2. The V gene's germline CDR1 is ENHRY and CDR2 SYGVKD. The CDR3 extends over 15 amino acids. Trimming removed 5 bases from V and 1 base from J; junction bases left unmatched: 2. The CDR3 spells CAISMGLAGSYEQYF. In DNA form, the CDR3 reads TGTGCCATCAGTATGGGACTAGCGGGGTCCTACGAGCAGTACTTC.

The CDR3 spells CASSYFGDSSYNEQFF. Here the CDR3 DNA reads TGTGCCAGCAGTTACTTCGGGGACAGCTCCTACAATGAGCAGTTCTTC. This chain uses TRBV6-5 with TRBJ2-1, with 7 bases matching TRBD1. CDR3 length equals 16 residues. The V gene's germline CDR1 is MNHEY and CDR2 SVGAGI. V lost 1 base and J lost 0; bases outside the gene matches: 3.

The CDR3 spells CASSYDRVSGNTIYF. CDR3 coding DNA: TGTGCCAGCAGCTACGACAGAGTCTCTGGAAACACCATATATTTT. The chain combines TRBV7-9 with TRBJ1-3; D possibly corresponds to TRBD1 (5 bases). Trimming cost V 4 bases and J 0 bases, with 10 bases left between them. The CDR3 has 15 amino acids. Germline V lookup: CDR1 SEHNR, CDR2 FQNEAQ (reference sequence). The variable domain in full, with the rest retrieved from reference TRBV7-9 and TRBJ1-3, is DTGVSQNPRHKITKRGQNVTFRCDPISEHNRLYWYRQTLGQGPEFLTYFQNEAQLEKSRLLSDRFSAERPKGSFSTLEIQRTEQGDSAMYLCASSYDRVSGNTIYFGEGSWLTVV.

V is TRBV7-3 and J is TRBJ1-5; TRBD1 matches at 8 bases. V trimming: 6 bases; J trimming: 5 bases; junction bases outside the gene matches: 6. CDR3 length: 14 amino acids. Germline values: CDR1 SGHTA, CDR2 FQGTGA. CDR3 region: CASRRTGSYQPQHF. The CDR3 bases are TGTGCCAGCAGACGGACAGGGTCGTATCAGCCCCAGCATTTT.

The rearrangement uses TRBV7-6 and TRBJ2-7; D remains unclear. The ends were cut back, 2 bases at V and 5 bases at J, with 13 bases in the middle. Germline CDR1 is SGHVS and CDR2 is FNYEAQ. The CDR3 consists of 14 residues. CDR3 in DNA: TGTGCCAGCAGCTTATTCCCCGTAGGGAACGAGCAGTACTTC. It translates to CASSLFPVGNEQYF.

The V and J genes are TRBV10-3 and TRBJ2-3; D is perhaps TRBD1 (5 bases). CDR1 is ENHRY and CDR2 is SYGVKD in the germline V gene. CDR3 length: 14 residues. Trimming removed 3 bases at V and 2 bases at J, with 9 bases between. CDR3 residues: CAISELGDTDTQYF. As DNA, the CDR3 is TGTGCCATCAGTGAATTAGGGGACACAGATACGCAGTATTTT.

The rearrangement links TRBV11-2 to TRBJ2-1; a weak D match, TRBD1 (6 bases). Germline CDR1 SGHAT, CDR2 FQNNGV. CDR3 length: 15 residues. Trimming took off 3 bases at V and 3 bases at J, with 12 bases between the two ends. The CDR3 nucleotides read TGTGCCAGCAGCTTCCGGGACAACCTCTACAATGAGCAGTTCTTC. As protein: CASSFRDNLYNEQFF.

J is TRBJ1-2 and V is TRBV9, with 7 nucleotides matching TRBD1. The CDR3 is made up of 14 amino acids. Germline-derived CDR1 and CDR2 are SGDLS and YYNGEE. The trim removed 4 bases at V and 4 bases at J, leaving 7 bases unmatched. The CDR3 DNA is TGTGCCAGCAGCCCCCAACAGGGGTTCTATGGCTACACCTTC. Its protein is CASSPQQGFYGYTF.

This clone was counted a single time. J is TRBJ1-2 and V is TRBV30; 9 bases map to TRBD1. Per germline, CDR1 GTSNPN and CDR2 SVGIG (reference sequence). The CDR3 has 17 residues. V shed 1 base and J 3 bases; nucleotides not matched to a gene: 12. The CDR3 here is CAWSDRGQGTLYYGYTF. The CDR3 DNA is TGTGCCTGGAGTGACAGGGGACAGGGAACCCTCTACTATGGCTACACCTTC.

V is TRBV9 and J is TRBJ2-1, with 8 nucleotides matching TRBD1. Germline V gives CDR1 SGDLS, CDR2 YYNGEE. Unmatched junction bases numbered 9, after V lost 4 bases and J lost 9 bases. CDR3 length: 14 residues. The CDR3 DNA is TGTGCCAGCAGCTTACGGACAGGGTGGGGTGAGCAGTTCTTC. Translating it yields CASSLRTGWGEQFF.

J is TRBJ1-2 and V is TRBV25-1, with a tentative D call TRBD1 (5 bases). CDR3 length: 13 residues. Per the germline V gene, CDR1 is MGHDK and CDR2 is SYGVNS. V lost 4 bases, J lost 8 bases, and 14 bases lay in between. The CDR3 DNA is TGTGCCAGCAGTGTCGACGGGACGTTGGGCTACACCTTC. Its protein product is CASSVDGTLGYTF.

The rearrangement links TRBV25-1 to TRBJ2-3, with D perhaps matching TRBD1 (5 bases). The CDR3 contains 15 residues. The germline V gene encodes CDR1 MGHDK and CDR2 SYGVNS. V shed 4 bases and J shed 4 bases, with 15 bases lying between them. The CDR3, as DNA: TGTGCCAGCAGTGTTGTCAGGGAACCTTCAGATACGCAGTATTTT. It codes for CASSVVREPSDTQYF. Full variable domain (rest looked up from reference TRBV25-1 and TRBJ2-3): EADIYQTPRYLVIGTGKKITLECSQTMGHDKMYWYQQDPGMELHLIHYSYGVNSTEKGDLSSESTVSRIRTEHFPLTLESARPSHTSQYLCASSVVREPSDTQYFGPGTRLTVL.